A single sample is the source of the 2 T cell receptor beta chains below, sequenced in a study of T cell responses to AZD1222 COVID-19 vaccine. Produced via immunoSEQ multiplex PCR; TCRdb's table is partial and in-frame only. The sample lists 130,000 or so clones; around 84% were seen once. Source: peripheral blood, taken on day 0 of AZD1222 vaccination. The source is an adult in good health.

This sequence joins TRBV10-3 and TRBJ2-5; tentatively, D is TRBD1 (5 bases). The germline V and J ends were trimmed by 2 bases and 5 bases, with 12 bases remaining between them. Germline V CDR1 and CDR2: ENHRY, SYGVKD. This CDR3 has 14 residues. The CDR3, as DNA: TGTGCCATCAGTGAGCCTGGACAAAGGGAGACCCAGTACTTC. Protein sequence: CAISEPGQRETQYF.

This chain links TRBV9 with TRBJ1-1; D perhaps matches TRBD1 (5 bases). There are 15 residues in the CDR3. CDR1 and CDR2 from the germline V gene are SGDLS and YYNGEE. The ends were cut back, 0 bases at V and 3 bases at J, with 12 bases in the middle. This CDR3 is CASSVGAGMDTEAFF. The CDR3 DNA follows: TGTGCCAGCAGCGTAGGGGCAGGGATGGACACTGAAGCTTTCTTT.